Below are 14 T cell receptor beta chains sequenced from a single sample in a study of CD8 T cells in ankylosing spondylitis. TCRdb re-called the 5' RACE reads through MiXCR, storing one row per CDR3 protein. The table has about 390,000 distinct CDR3 sequences, around 22% seen once. Regarding the study as a whole: About 8 highly homologous variants formed a TCR beta motif that appeared characteristic of ankylosing spondylitis blood.

These receptors have no known antigen. Sequenced input: blood, either unsorted or a sorted T cell fraction (not recorded which). Receptor source: a male donor with ankylosing spondylitis.

The J gene is TRBJ2-7, the V gene TRBV20-1; 8 nucleotides agree with TRBD2. The CDR3 spans 15 residues. Per germline, CDR1 DFQATT and CDR2 SNEGSKA (reference sequence). J gave up 2 bases and V 7 bases, and 13 bases lay outside the gene matches. CDR3 DNA sequence: TGCAGTGTTTTAGCGGGAAATCCGTCGGCCTACGAGCAGTACTTC. This sequence encodes CSVLAGNPSAYEQYF.

This clonotype was seen a few times. The chain joins TRBV2 to TRBJ2-2, with D perhaps TRBD1 (5 bases). The V gene lost 6 bases and the J gene lost 7 bases, with 12 bases spanning the gap. Germline V gives CDR1 SNHLY, CDR2 FYNNEI. The CDR3 is 13 amino acids. The CDR3, as DNA: TGTGCCAGCAGGACAGTTAACGGCGGGGAGCTGTTTTTT. Its protein is CASRTVNGGELFF.

Only a few counts were recorded for this clonotype. V is TRBV5-1 and J is TRBJ2-7; TRBD2 matches 12 bases. This CDR3 is built from 16 residues. The germline V gene has CDR1 SGHRS and CDR2 YFSETQ. V lost 0 bases and J lost 5; bases outside the gene matches: 6. CDR3 nucleotides: TGCGCCAGCAGCTTGGGGAGACTAGCGGGAGTCCACGAGCAGTACTTC. It encodes CASSLGRLAGVHEQYF.

In its sample, this clonotype was seen a few times. V is TRBV18 and J is TRBJ2-1; 14 bases are shared with TRBD2. V dropped 3 bases and J dropped 3; count of bases not matched to a gene: 4. Germline V gene lookup returns CDR1 KGHSH and CDR2 LQKENI. The CDR3 sequence is 17 residues long. As DNA, the CDR3 is TGTGCCAGCTCACCCGGGACTAGCGGGAGTGGCTACAATGAGCAGTTCTTC. Its protein product is CASSPGTSGSGYNEQFF.

This clonotype was picked up many times. This sequence joins TRBV7-8 and TRBJ2-1; TRBD2 might be the D (5 bases). This CDR3 comprises 12 residues. Trimming took 10 bases from V and 8 from J, leaving 15 bases between them. Germline V CDR1 and CDR2: SGHVS, FQNEAQ. The CDR3 protein is CATSLAGYEQFF. CDR3 bases: TGTGCCACCAGTCTAGCCGGCTATGAGCAGTTCTTC.

In its sample, this clonotype was seen a few times. The chain links TRBV6-2 or TRBV6-3 to TRBJ2-1; 9 bases align to TRBD2. J gave up 8 bases and V 4 bases, and 6 bases lay outside the gene matches. CDR3 length: 14 residues. The germline V gene has CDR1 MNHEY and CDR2 SVGEGT. CDR3 nucleotides: TGTGCCAGCAGTTTAGCGGGAGCGGCGGATGAGCAGTTCTTC. Translating gives CASSLAGAADEQFF.

This clonotype was counted only a few times. The V gene is TRBV25-1, the J gene TRBJ2-7; D may match TRBD1 or TRBD2 (5 bases each). Germline CDR1 and CDR2: MGHDK and SYGVNS. The V gene lost 0 bases and the J gene lost 9 bases, with 15 bases spanning the gap. This CDR3 contains 14 residues. CDR3 in amino acids: CASSEYGNAGAQYF. DNA for the CDR3: TGTGCCAGCAGTGAATACGGGAACGCTGGGGCGCAGTACTTC.

The rearrangement joins TRBV5-1 to TRBJ2-7, with 9 bases fitting TRBD1. With 4 bases clipped from V and 2 bases from J, the junction kept 7 bases outside the gene matches. Looked up from germline, CDR1 is SGHRS and CDR2 is YFSETQ. This CDR3 comprises 15 residues. DNA of the CDR3: TGCGCCAGCAGCAGGCAAGGACAGGGGACCTACGAGCAGTACTTC. Translated: CASSRQGQGTYEQYF.

The J gene is TRBJ2-5, the V gene TRBV4-2; no clear D. V was cut by 0 bases and J by 5 bases, with 7 bases left in between. Germline CDR1 and CDR2: LGHNA and YNFKEQ. The CDR3 is 13 residues long. CDR3 nucleotide sequence: TGTGCCAGCAGCCAAGAGCCTGCGGAGACCCAGTACTTC. This codes for CASSQEPAETQYF.

This clonotype was seen a handful of times. This chain links TRBV20-1 with TRBJ2-1; 13 nucleotides line up with TRBD2. This CDR3 has 15 amino acids. After removal of 6 bases from V and 6 bases from J, the junction contained 8 bases not matched to a gene. Germline V gene sequence: CDR1 DFQATT, CDR2 SNEGSKA (reference sequence). This CDR3 is CSALILAGGFNEQFF. DNA of the CDR3: TGCAGTGCACTTATACTAGCGGGAGGGTTCAATGAGCAGTTCTTC.

V is TRBV7-7 and J is TRBJ2-5; D is ambiguous. The germline gives CDR1 SSHAT, CDR2 FNYEAQ (reference sequence). The CDR3 is made up of 15 amino acids. Trimming took 1 base from V and 2 from J, leaving 11 bases between them. The CDR3 DNA is TGTGCCAGCAGCTTAGGAGTATCGAATCAAGAGACCCAGTACTTC. Its translation is CASSLGVSNQETQYF.

This clonotype has more than one count but fewer than ten. This chain connects TRBV5-1 to TRBJ2-1; TRBD2 might be the D (6 bases). V lost 3 bases and J 9 bases, leaving 13 bases between the germline ends. Looked up from germline, CDR1 is SGHRS and CDR2 is YFSETQ. The CDR3 covers 13 residues. CDR3 bases: TGCGCCAGCAGCTGGGACCCGCGGGGTGAGCAGTTCTTC. Translated, it gives CASSWDPRGEQFF. Filled out from reference TRBV5-1 and TRBJ2-1, the complete variable domain reads KAGVTQTPRYLIKTRGQQVTLSCSPISGHRSVSWYQQTPGQGLQFLFEYFSETQRNKGNFPGRFSGRQFSNSRSEMNVSTLELGDSALYLCASSWDPRGEQFFGPGTRLTVL.

The chain uses TRBV5-1 and TRBJ2-7, with D possibly matching TRBD1 (6 bases). Germline loops: CDR1 SGHRS, CDR2 YFSETQ. CDR3 length: 15 amino acids. Trimming took 1 base from V and 3 from J, leaving 14 bases between them. CDR3 protein: CASSLTTGLFYEQYF. In DNA form, the CDR3 reads TGCGCCAGCAGCTTGACGACAGGCTTATTCTACGAGCAGTACTTC.

Many counts were recorded for this clonotype. The chain carries TRBV2 and TRBJ2-2, with 8 bases matching TRBD2. There are 14 residues in the CDR3. The germline V gene has CDR1 SNHLY and CDR2 FYNNEI. V lost 6 bases to trimming and J lost 1 base; unmatched junction nucleotides: 1. In DNA form, the CDR3 reads TGTGCCAGCAGGGGACTAGTGAACACCGGGGAGCTGTTTTTT. Encoded protein: CASRGLVNTGELFF.